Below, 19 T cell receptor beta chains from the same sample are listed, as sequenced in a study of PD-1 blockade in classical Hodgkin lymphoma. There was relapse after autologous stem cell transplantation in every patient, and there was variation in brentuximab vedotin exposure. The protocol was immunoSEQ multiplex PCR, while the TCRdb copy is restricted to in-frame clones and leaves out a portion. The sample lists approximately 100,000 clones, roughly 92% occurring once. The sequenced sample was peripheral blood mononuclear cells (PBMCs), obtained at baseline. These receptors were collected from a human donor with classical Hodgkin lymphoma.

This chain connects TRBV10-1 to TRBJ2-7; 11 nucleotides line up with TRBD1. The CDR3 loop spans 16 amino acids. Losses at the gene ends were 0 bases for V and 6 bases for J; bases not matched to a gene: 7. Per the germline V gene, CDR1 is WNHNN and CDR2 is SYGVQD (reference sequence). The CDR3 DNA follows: TGCGCCAGCAGTGAGTCCAGGACAGGGGGCTCGGCCGAGCAGTACTTC. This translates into CASSESRTGGSAEQYF.

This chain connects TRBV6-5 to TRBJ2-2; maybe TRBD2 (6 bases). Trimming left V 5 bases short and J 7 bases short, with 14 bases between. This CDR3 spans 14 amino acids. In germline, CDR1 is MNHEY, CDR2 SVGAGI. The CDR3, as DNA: TGTGCCAGCAGTCGTGGGCTAGCGAACGGGGAGCTGTTTTTT. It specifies CASSRGLANGELFF.

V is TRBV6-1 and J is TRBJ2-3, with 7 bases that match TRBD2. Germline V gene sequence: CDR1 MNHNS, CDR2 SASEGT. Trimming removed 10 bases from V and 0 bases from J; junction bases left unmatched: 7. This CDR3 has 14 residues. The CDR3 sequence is CATKREPSTDTQYF. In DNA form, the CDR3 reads TGTGCCACCAAGCGGGAACCTAGCACAGATACGCAGTATTTT.

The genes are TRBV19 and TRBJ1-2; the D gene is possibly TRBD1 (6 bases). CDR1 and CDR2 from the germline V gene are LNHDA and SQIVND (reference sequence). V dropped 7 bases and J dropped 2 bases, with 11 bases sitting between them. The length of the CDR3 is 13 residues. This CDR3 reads CASTGQLNYGYTF. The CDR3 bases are TGTGCCAGTACAGGACAGTTAAACTATGGCTACACCTTC.

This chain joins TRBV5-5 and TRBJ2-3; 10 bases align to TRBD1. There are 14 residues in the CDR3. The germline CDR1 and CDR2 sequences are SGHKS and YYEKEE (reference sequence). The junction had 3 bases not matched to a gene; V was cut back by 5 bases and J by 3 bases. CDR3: CASRRGQGTDTQYF. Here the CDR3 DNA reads TGTGCCAGCAGACGGGGACAGGGGACAGATACGCAGTATTTT.

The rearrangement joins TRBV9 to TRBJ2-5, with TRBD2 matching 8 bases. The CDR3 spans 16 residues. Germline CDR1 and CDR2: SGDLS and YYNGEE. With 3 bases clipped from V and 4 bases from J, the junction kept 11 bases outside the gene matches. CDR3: CASSALGGLAGETQYF. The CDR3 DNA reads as TGTGCCAGCAGCGCCCTTGGGGGGCTAGCGGGAGAGACCCAGTACTTC.

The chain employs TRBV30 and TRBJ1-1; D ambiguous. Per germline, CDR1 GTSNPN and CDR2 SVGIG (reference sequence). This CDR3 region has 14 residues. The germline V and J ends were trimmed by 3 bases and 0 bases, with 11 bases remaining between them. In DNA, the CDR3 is TGTGCCTGGAGCCTGGGGTCGTTGAACACTGAAGCTTTCTTT. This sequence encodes CAWSLGSLNTEAFF. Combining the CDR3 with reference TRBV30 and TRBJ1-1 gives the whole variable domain SQTIHQWPATLVQPVGSPLSLECTVEGTSNPNLYWYRQAAGRGLQLLFYSVGIGQISSEVPQNLSASRPQDRQFILSSKKLLLSDSGFYLCAWSLGSLNTEAFFGQGTRLTVV.

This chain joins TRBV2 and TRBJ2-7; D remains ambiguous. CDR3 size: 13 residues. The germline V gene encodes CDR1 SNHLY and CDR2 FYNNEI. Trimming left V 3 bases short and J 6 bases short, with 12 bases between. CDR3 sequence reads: CASSDRVFGEQYF. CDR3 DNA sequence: TGTGCCAGCAGTGATCGCGTTTTCGGCGAGCAGTACTTC.

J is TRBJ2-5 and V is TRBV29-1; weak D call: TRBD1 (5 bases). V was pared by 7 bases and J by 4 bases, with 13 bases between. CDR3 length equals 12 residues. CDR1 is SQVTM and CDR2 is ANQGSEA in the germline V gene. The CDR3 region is CSGSTVRETQYF. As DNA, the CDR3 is TGCAGCGGATCGACAGTCCGAGAGACCCAGTACTTC.

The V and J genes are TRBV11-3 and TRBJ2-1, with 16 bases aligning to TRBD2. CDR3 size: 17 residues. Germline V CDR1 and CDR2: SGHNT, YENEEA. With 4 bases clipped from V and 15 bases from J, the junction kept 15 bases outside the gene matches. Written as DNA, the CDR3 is TGTGCCAGCAGCTCGCTTCCCGGGACTAGCGGGAGGGCCATCCGGTTCTTC. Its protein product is CASSSLPGTSGRAIRFF.

CDR3 protein: CASAEGYDEQFF. The CDR3 DNA reads TGTGCCAGCGCGGAGGGATATGATGAGCAGTTCTTC. The chain links TRBV25-1 to TRBJ2-1, with D possibly TRBD2 on 6 matching bases. V was trimmed by 8 bases and J by 8 bases, leaving 13 bases between them. This CDR3 contains 12 residues. Germline loops: CDR1 MGHDK, CDR2 SYGVNS.

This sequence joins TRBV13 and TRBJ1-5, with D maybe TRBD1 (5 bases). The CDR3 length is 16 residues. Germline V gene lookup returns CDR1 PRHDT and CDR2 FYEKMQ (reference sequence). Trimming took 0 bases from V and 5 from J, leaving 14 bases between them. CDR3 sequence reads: CASSLGRQLVDQPQHF. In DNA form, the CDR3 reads TGTGCCAGCAGCTTAGGGAGACAGTTGGTGGATCAGCCCCAGCATTTT.

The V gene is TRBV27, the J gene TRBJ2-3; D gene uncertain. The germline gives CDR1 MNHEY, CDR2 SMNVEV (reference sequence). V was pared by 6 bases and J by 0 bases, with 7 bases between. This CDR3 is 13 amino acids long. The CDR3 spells CASRNDSTDTQYF. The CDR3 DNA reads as TGTGCCAGCAGAAACGATAGCACAGATACGCAGTATTTT.

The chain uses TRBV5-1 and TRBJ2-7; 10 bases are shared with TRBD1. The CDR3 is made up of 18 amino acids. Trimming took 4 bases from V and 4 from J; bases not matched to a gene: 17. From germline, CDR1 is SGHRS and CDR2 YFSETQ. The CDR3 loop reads CASSPRNPGTGDAYEQYF. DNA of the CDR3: TGCGCCAGCAGCCCAAGAAACCCCGGGACAGGGGACGCGTACGAGCAGTACTTC.

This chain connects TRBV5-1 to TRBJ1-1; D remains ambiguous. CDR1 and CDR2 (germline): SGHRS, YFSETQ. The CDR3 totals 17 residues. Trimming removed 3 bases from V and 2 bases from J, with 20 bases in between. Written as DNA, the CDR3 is TGCGCCAGCAGCTCCCGGACGACGATGGGCCCTAACACTGAAGCTTTCTTT. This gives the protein CASSSRTTMGPNTEAFF.

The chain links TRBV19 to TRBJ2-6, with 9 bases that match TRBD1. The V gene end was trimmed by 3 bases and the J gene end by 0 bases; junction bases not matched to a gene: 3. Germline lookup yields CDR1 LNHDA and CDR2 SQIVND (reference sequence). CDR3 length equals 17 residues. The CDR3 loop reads CASSIGQGSSGANVLTF. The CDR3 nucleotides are TGTGCCAGTAGTATCGGACAGGGGTCCTCTGGGGCCAACGTCCTGACTTTC. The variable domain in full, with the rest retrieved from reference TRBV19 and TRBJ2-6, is DGGITQSPKYLFRKEGQNVTLSCEQNLNHDAMYWYRQDPGQGLRLIYYSQIVNDFQKGDIAEGYSVSREKKESFPLTVTSAQKNPTAFYLCASSIGQGSSGANVLTFGAGSRLTVL.

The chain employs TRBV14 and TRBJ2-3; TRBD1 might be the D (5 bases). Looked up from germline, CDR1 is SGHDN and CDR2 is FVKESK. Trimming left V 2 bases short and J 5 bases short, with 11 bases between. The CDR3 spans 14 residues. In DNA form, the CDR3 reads TGTGCCAGCAGCCAAACAGGAGCCGGAGATACGCAGTATTTT. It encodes CASSQTGAGDTQYF.

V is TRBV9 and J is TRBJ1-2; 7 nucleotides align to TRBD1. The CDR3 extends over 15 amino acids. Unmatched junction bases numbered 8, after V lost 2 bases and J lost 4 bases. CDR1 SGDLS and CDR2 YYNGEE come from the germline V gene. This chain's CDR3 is CASSVSEGASYGYTF. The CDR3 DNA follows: TGTGCCAGCAGCGTCAGTGAGGGGGCGAGCTATGGCTACACCTTC.

CDR3 nucleotides: TGTGCCAGCAGTTTATGGTCGGGGGACATAACATCCTCTGGAAACACCATATATTTT. This gives the protein CASSLWSGDITSSGNTIYF. The gene calls are TRBV28 and TRBJ1-3; possibly TRBD1 for D (6 bases). The CDR3 loop spans 19 amino acids. Germline CDR1 reads MDHEN; CDR2 reads SYDVKM. The V end was cut by 0 bases, the J end by 0 bases, with 18 bases between.